The T cell receptor (beta chain) under discussion was sequenced for a study of blood T cell repertoires in COVID-19. Study information: T cells, B-cell-depleted T cells, or PBMCs supplied cDNA or gDNA.

The CDR3 is made up of 17 amino acids. CDR1 is SGHTA, CDR2 FQGNSA, per germline. The J segment lost 1 base and the V segment lost 5 bases, leaving 13 bases of the junction unmatched. Generated by immunoSEQ multiplex PCR, the TCRdb table keeps only in-frame clones and is missing some. The table records 410,000 or so clones, around 89% of them present only once. Seattle enrolled patients during active infection and tracked them longitudinally. Material: peripheral blood. The chain recombines TRBV7-2 with TRBJ1-2; 7 nucleotides align to TRBD1. This clonotype originated in a woman aged 40 to 55 with COVID-19, enrolled during active disease. The CDR3 region is CASSQTAGTAINYGYTF. The CDR3 bases are TGTGCCAGCAGCCAAACTGCCGGGACAGCAATTAACTATGGCTACACCTTC.